This T cell receptor beta chain was profiled in a study of blood T cell repertoires in COVID-19. Participants were aged 18 to 89 years from approximately 23 US areas. Germline lookup yields CDR1 MRHNA and CDR2 SNTAGT. V lost 9 bases, J lost 6 bases, and 20 bases lay in between. This CDR3 spans 14 amino acids. This clone appeared a few times. Repertoires were generated with immunoSEQ multiplex PCR, while TCRdb's copy carries only in-frame clones and drops some. The table lists fewer than 350,000 clones, roughly 87% of them singletons, with approximately 6% in the top ten. The chain couples TRBV6-4 to TRBJ1-2; D is possibly TRBD1 (6 bases). The receptor's source is a woman between 40 and 55 years old who had recovered from COVID-19. Sequenced: PBMCs or T cells enriched from blood (not recorded which). The CDR3: CARGVRQGTNGYTF. The CDR3, as DNA: TGTGCCAGGGGGGTCCGGCAGGGGACTAATGGCTACACCTTC.